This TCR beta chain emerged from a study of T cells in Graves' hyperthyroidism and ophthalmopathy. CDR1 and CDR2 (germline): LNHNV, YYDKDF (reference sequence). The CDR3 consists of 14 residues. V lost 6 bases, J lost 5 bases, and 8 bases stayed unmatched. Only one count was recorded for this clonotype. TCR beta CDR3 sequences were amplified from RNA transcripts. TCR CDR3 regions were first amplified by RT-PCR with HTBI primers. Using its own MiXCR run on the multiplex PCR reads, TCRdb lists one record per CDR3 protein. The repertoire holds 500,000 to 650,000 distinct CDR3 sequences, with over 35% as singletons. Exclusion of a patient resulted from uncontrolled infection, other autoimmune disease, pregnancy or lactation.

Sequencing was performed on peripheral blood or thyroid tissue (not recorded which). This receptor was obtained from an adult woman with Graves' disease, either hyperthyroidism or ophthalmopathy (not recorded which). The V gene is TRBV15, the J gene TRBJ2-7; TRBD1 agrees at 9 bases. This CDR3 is CATRLPGQGNEQYF. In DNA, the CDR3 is TGTGCCACCAGATTACCGGGACAGGGTAACGAGCAGTACTTC.